This T cell receptor beta chain was recorded in a study of CD8+CD57+ T cells in acquired aplastic anemia. The wider study: Quantities of DNA derived from sorted CD4+ and CD8+ cells averaged approximately 3 ug. General study findings and limits: Significant differences in CD8+ Simpson's diversity were not observed between patients and controls. Comparison of patients with controls identified around 30 shared CD8+ CDR3 sequences.

The V end was cut by 3 bases, the J end by 3 bases, with 18 bases between. CDR3 size: 16 residues. The germline CDR1 and CDR2 sequences are SGDLS and YYNGEE. Previously, flow cytometry had revealed CD8+CD57+ cell expansion in the patients chosen for sequencing. Severe acquired aplastic anemia was present in every patient. Genomic DNA provided the template from which TCR beta VDJ and CDR3 profiles were obtained. Each CDR3 protein is one row after TCRdb ran MiXCR on the reads. The table has roughly 170,000 distinct CDR3 sequences, about 44% seen once. Turning to this clonotype: Antigen specificity is unknown.

V gene TRBV9 combines with J gene TRBJ1-2; no reliable D call. Material for sequencing was sorted CD4+, CD8+, or CD8+CD57+ T cells (not recorded which) from PBMCs. This TCR derives from a human donor with aplastic anemia. The DNA for the CDR3 is TGTGCCAGCAGCGAAAGAGCACGACCCCGAGACTATGGCTACACCTTC. It is translated as CASSERARPRDYGYTF.